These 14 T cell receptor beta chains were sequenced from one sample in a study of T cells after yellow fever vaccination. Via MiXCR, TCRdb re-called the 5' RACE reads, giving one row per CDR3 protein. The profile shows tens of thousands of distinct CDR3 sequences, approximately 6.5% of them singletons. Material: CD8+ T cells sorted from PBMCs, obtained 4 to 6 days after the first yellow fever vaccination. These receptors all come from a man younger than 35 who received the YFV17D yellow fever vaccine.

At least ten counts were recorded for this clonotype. CDR3 sequence reads: CASSPWGASYNEQFF. CDR3 DNA sequence: TGTGCCAGCAGCCCTTGGGGGGCTTCCTACAATGAGCAGTTCTTC. The chain is built from TRBV7-9 and TRBJ2-1, with D tentatively TRBD1 or TRBD2 (6 bases each). The length of the CDR3 is 15 residues. CDR1 SEHNR and CDR2 FQNEAQ come from the germline V gene (reference sequence). V lost 5 bases to trimming and J lost 1 base, with 12 bases between them.

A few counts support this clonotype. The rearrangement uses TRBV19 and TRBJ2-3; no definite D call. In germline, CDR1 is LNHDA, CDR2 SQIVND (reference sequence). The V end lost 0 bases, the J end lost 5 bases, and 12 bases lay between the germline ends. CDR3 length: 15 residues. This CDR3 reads CASSIETGPGDTQYF. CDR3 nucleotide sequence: TGTGCCAGTAGTATAGAGACTGGCCCCGGAGATACGCAGTATTTT. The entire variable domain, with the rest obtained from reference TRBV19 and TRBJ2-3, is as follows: DGGITQSPKYLFRKEGQNVTLSCEQNLNHDAMYWYRQDPGQGLRLIYYSQIVNDFQKGDIAEGYSVSREKKESFPLTVTSAQKNPTAFYLCASSIETGPGDTQYFGPGTRLTVL.

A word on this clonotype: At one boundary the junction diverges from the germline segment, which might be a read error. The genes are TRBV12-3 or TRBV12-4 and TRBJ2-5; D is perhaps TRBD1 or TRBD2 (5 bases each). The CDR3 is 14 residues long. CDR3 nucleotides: TGTGACAGCAGTTTAAGAGGGGTCCGGGAGACCCAGTACTTC. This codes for CDSSLRGVRETQYF.

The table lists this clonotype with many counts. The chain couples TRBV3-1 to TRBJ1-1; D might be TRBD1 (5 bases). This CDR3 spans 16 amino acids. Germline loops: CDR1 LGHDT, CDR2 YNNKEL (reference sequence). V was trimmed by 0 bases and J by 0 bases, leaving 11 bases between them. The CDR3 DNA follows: TGTGCCAGCAGCCAAGAAGGGGCAGGGATGAACACTGAAGCTTTCTTT. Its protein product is CASSQEGAGMNTEAFF. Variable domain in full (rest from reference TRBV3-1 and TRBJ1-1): DTAVSQTPKYLVTQMGNDKSIKCEQNLGHDTMYWYKQDSKKFLKIMFSYNNKELIINETVPNRFSPKSPDKAHLNLHINSLELGDSAVYFCASSQEGAGMNTEAFFGQGTRLTVV.

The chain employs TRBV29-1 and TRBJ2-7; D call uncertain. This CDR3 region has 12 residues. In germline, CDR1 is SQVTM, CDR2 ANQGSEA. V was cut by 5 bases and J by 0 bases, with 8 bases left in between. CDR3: CSVYASSYEQYF. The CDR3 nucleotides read TGCAGCGTTTACGCGAGCTCCTACGAGCAGTACTTC.

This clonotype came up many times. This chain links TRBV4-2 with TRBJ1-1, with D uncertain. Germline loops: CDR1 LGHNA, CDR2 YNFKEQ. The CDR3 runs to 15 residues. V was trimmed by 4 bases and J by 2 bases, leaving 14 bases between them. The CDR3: CASSPTVGDNTEAFF. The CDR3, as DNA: TGTGCCAGCAGCCCGACTGTGGGTGACAACACTGAAGCTTTCTTT.

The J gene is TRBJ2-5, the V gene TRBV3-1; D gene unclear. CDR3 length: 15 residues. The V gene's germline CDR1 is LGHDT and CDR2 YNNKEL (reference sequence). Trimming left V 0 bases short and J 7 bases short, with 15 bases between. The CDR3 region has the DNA TGTGCCAGCAGCCAAGAGTTTGTGGCGAGAGGGACCCAGTACTTC. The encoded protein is CASSQEFVARGTQYF.

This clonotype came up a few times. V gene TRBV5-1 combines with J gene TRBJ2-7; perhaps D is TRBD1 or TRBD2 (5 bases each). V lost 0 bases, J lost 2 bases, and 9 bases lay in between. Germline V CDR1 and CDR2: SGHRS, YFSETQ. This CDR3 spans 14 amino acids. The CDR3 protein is CASSLGDGPYEQYV. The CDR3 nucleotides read TGCGCCAGCAGCTTGGGGGACGGCCCCTACGAGCAGTACGTC.

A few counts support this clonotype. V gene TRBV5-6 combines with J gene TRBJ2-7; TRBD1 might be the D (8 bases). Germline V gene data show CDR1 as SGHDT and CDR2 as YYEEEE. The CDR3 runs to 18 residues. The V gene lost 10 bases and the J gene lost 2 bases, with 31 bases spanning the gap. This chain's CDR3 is CAGIDRRTGRAKPYEQYF. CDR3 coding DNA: TGTGCCGGGATTGATCGGAGGACAGGGAGGGCTAAGCCCTACGAGCAGTACTTC.

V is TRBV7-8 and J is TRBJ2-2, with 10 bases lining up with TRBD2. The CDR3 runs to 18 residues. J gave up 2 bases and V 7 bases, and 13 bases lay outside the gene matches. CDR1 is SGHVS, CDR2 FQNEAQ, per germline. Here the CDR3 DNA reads TGTGCCAGCATCAACCTAGCGGGGGTTACTACAAACACCGGGGAGCTGTTTTTT. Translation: CASINLAGVTTNTGELFF.

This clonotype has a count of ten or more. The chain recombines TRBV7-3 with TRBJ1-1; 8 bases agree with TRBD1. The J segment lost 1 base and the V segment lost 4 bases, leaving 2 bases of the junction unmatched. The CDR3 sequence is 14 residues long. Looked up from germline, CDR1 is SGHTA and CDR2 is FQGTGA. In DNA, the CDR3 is TGTGCCAGCAGCTCAGGGGGCGCGAACACTGAAGCTTTCTTT. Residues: CASSSGGANTEAFF.

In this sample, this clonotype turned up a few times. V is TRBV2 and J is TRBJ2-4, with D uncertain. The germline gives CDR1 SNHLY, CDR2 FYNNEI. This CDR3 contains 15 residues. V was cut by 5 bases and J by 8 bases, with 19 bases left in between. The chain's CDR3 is CASSRVTLEVDIQYF. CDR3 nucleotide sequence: TGTGCCAGCAGTAGGGTGACGCTTGAGGTGGACATTCAGTACTTC.

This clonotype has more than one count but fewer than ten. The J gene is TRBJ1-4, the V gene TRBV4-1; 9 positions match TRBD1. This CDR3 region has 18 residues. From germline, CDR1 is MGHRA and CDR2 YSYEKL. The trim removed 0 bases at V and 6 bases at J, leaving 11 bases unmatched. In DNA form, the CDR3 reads TGCGCCAGCAGCCAAGATACGCCCCGGACAGGGGCCGATGAAAAACTGTTTTTT. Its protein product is CASSQDTPRTGADEKLFF.

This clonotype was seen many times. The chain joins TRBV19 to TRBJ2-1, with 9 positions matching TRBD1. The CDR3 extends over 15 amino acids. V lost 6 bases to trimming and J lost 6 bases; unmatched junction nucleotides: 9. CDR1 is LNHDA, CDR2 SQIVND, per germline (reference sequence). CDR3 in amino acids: CASRPGDRDSNEQFF. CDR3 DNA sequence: TGTGCCAGTAGGCCCGGGGACAGGGATTCCAATGAGCAGTTCTTC.